This TCR beta chain was observed in a study of T cell responses to AZD1222 COVID-19 vaccine. The study's findings and limits: The study found Spike-specific TCR breadth and depth rose after two AZD1222 doses.

This clone occurred once. The antigen is undetermined. The method was immunoSEQ multiplex PCR; TCRdb's version includes in-frame clones alone and lacks a portion of them. The sample records 170,000 or so clones, 90% being singletons. The germline gives CDR1 SGHTA, CDR2 FQGTGA. The CDR3 totals 15 residues. Trimming took 5 bases from V and 4 from J, leaving 14 bases between them. The clonotype originates from an adult in good health. This specimen consisted of peripheral blood, obtained on day 0 of AZD1222 vaccination. The chain uses TRBV7-3 and TRBJ2-2; D unresolved. CDR3 loop: CASSPRARGTGELFF. In nucleotides, the CDR3 is TGTGCCAGCAGCCCTCGGGCTAGAGGCACCGGGGAGCTGTTTTTT.